Listed below are T cell receptor beta chains from one sample, sequenced in a study of T-cell memory formation after mild COVID-19. TCRdb fed the 5' RACE reads into MiXCR, producing one record per CDR3 protein. The top ten clones hold 14% of a sample with roughly 120,000 distinct CDR3 sequences, approximately 15% of them seen once. Material for sequencing was PBMCs or a T cell subset sorted from them (not recorded which). The receptors stem from an adult woman who had mild COVID-19 (a few samples of this study predate the infection). Cell type and time point are not known. Each CDR3 is given with its conserved first and last residue. A D gene is named only where the DNA matches it firmly. Clone size is stated in some rows and not others, as once, few, many or a class when expanded.

d_gene	abundance	j_gene	v_gene	CDR3nt	CDR3aa
.	.	TRBJ2-2	TRBV20-1	TGCAGTGCTGCCCCATTAACGAACACCGGGGAGCTGTTTTTT	CSAAPLTNTGELFF
TRBD2	few	TRBJ2-3	TRBV7-6	TGTGCCAGCAGCTTAACCAACCTTTTGGGACTAGCGGGGGGCACAGATACGCAGTATTTT	CASSLTNLLGLAGGTDTQYF
.	.	TRBJ2-7	TRBV6-5	TGTGCCAGCAGTTACTCGGCTCAGGACTACGAGCAGTACTTC	CASSYSAQDYEQYF
TRBD1	.	TRBJ2-3	TRBV5-1	TGCGCCAGCACGACAGGGGCTAGCACAGATACGCAGTATTTT	CASTTGASTDTQYF
TRBD2	.	TRBJ2-1	TRBV20-1	TGCAGTGCTAGAGGACTAGCCGTCCCCCATGAGCAGTTCTTC	CSARGLAVPHEQFF
TRBD1	.	TRBJ1-2	TRBV5-4	TGTGCCAGCAGACTGACCCGGGACAGCTATGGCTACACCTTC	CASRLTRDSYGYTF
TRBD2	.	TRBJ2-1	TRBV7-6	TGTGCCAGCAGCGCCCTAGCGGGGGGGAAAACCACCCAGTTCTTC	CASSALAGGKTTQFF
.	.	TRBJ1-3	TRBV7-9	TGTGCCAGCACCCATGGGGATGGCTCTGGAAACACCATATATTTT	CASTHGDGSGNTIYF
.	once	TRBJ1-2	TRBV20-1	TGCAGTGCTAGTTACGTGCGGGGCCTAGCTAACTATGGCTACACCTTC	CSASYVRGLANYGYTF
.	.	TRBJ2-7	TRBV4-2	TGTGCCAGCAGCCCCTCAAGCGGGACAACCACCTACGAGCAGTACTTC	CASSPSSGTTTYEQYF
.	once	TRBJ2-7	TRBV2	TGTGCCAGCTTGGGACAAAGCTCCTACGAGCAGTACTTC	CASLGQSSYEQYF
TRBD2	.	TRBJ2-1	TRBV7-8	TGTGCCAGCAGACGGACTAGCGGTGGGGGTGAGCAGTTCTTC	CASRRTSGGGEQFF
.	.	TRBJ2-5	TRBV7-3	TGTGCCAGGACAGAATTCCAAGAGACCCAGTACTTC	CARTEFQETQYF
.	.	TRBJ1-4	TRBV19	TGTGCCAGTAGTGGCAGGAAGGCAACTAATGAAAAACTGTTTTTT	CASSGRKATNEKLFF
TRBD2	.	TRBJ2-5	TRBV6-5	TGTGCCAGCAGTCAACGCGGGGGGATCCAAGAGACCCAGTACTTC	CASSQRGGIQETQYF
TRBD1	.	TRBJ2-1	TRBV29-1	TGCAGCGTTCGGGACAGATCCTACAATGAGCAGTTCTTC	CSVRDRSYNEQFF
TRBD1	.	TRBJ2-7	TRBV24-1	TGTGCCACCAGTGATTTGCGGAGACAGGGGTCACCCTACGAGCAGTACTTC	CATSDLRRQGSPYEQYF
.	.	TRBJ2-1	TRBV6-5	TGTGCCAGCAGTCACCGGGAACAGGTTCCCGTGGAGCAGTTCTTC	CASSHREQVPVEQFF
TRBD2	.	TRBJ2-7	TRBV5-1	TGCGCCAGCAGTCTTGCTTCGGGGGGACTCTCCTACGAGCAGTACTTC	CASSLASGGLSYEQYF
.	few	TRBJ2-4	TRBV12-3/TRBV12-4	TGTGCCAGCAGTTTTTTAGGGCCCAACATTCAGTACTTC	CASSFLGPNIQYF
.	few	TRBJ1-5	TRBV6-5	TGTGCCAGCAGACCTAAAACAGGGATTCAGCCCCAGCATTTT	CASRPKTGIQPQHF
TRBD1	many	TRBJ2-7	TRBV9	TGTGCCAGCAGCGCGAAGACAGGGGTAGAGGGCTCCTACGAGCAGTACTTC	CASSAKTGVEGSYEQYF
TRBD2	.	TRBJ2-7	TRBV5-1	TGCGCCAGCAGCTTGCCTAGCGGGGGGGCTAAGGGCTACGAGCAGTACTTC	CASSLPSGGAKGYEQYF
.	few	TRBJ2-2	TRBV7-8	TGTGCCAGCAGCCTCCAGAGGGCAGCGTTCACCGGGGAGCTGTTTTTT	CASSLQRAAFTGELFF
TRBD1	few	TRBJ2-5	TRBV5-1	TGCGCCAGCAGCACAGGACAGGGGGTTTGGGAGACCCAGTACTTC	CASSTGQGVWETQYF
TRBD2	few	TRBJ2-3	TRBV3-1	TGTGCCAGCAGCCAGAGGGGACTAGCGGGGGGAACTAGCACAGATACGCAGTATTTT	CASSQRGLAGGTSTDTQYF
.	.	TRBJ2-2	TRBV3-1	TGTGCCAGCAGCCAAGGAGTAAACACCGGGGAGCTGTTTTTT	CASSQGVNTGELFF
TRBD2	few	TRBJ2-1	TRBV5-1	TGCGCCAGCAGCTCTCCGGGACTAGCGGGGAGGCAGGAGCAGTTCTTC	CASSSPGLAGRQEQFF
TRBD1	.	TRBJ1-5	TRBV12-3/TRBV12-4	TGTGCCAGCGGGACAGAAAATAGCAATCAGCCCCAGCATTTT	CASGTENSNQPQHF
.	once	TRBJ1-1	TRBV2	TGTGCCAGCAGTGTGGAAAAGGGGCCCGTGGGCACTGAAGCTTTCTTT	CASSVEKGPVGTEAFF
.	.	TRBJ2-3	TRBV5-5	TGTGCCAGCAGCTTGGAACGGTTCACGGGCACAGATACGCAGTATTTT	CASSLERFTGTDTQYF
.	few	TRBJ1-1	TRBV29-1	TGCAGCGTTGAATGGGGCCTTAACACTGAAGCTTTCTTT	CSVEWGLNTEAFF
.	.	TRBJ2-3	TRBV3-1	TGTGCCAGCAGCCAACTTTCTGGAGGTGCTGATACGCAGTATTTT	CASSQLSGGADTQYF
TRBD2	.	TRBJ2-1	TRBV29-1	TGCAGCATGAGGGGACTAGCGAACAATGAGCAGTTCTTC	CSMRGLANNEQFF
.	.	TRBJ2-1	TRBV6-5	TGTGCCAGCAGTTCGACTCGGCGGCAGTTCTTC	CASSSTRRQFF
.	few	TRBJ2-3	TRBV4-2	TGTGCCAGCAGCCAAGCCCGGGGTACGCAGTATTTT	CASSQARGTQYF
TRBD1	.	TRBJ1-1	TRBV13	TGTGCCAGCAGCCCACCGGGACAGCGTAACACTGAAGCTTTCTTT	CASSPPGQRNTEAFF
.	.	TRBJ1-5	TRBV5-1	TGCGCCAGCAGCTTGGTGTCGGGGCTTCAGCCCCAGCATTTT	CASSLVSGLQPQHF
TRBD1	.	TRBJ2-7	TRBV5-1	TGCGCCAGCAGCCCGGACAGTCCCGGGACAGGGGACGAGCAGTACTTC	CASSPDSPGTGDEQYF
.	few	TRBJ2-5	TRBV5-6	TGTGCCAGCAGCTTGGGGACCAGGCAAGAGACCCAGTACTTC	CASSLGTRQETQYF